Below, one TCR beta chain is given with its context. Its cognate antigen is unknown. Generated by immunoSEQ multiplex PCR, the TCRdb table keeps only in-frame clones and is missing some. The sample carries 40,000 to 60,000 clones, approximately 90% recorded once. The germline V gene encodes CDR1 MNHEY and CDR2 SVGAGI. The CDR3 length is 13 residues. With 6 bases removed from V and 4 bases from J, the gap between germline ends came to 12 bases. This record comes from a study of neoadjuvant nivolumab and ipilimumab in lung cancer. Study information: Nivolumab 3 mg/kg was given days 1, 15 and 29, plus ipilimumab 1 mg/kg day 1 in combination.

General observations from the study: Resected tumors had greater TCR richness and clonality than uninvolved lung. From pretherapy to surgery, tumor richness and clonality rose with dual therapy.

This chain uses TRBV6-5 with TRBJ1-2; TRBD1 might be the D (5 bases). The sample here was blood, taken before neoadjuvant nivolumab, alone or with ipilimumab. The sequence came from an adult with non-small cell lung cancer. Some clones in this sample may be carry-over from other donors' samples. CDR3 region: CASSYDRTYGYTF. CDR3 sequence (DNA): TGTGCCAGCAGCTACGACAGAACCTATGGCTACACCTTC.